A single sample gave rise to the 10 T cell receptor beta chains below, sequenced in a study of cytomegalovirus exposure and HLA in healthy donors. The PCR made use of 60 Vbeta and 13 Jbeta primers. The table came from immunoSEQ multiplex PCR; TCRdb's copy has only in-frame clones and leaves some out. The sample lists about 190,000 clones; around four fifths were seen once. Material for sequencing was PBMCs. These receptors were taken from a woman aged 40 to 50 in good health and CMV-seronegative.

CDR3 region: CASSLAYTGELFF. CDR3 nucleotide sequence: TGCGCCAGCAGCTTGGCGTACACCGGGGAGCTGTTTTTT. V and J are TRBV5-1 and TRBJ2-2, with D hard to call. Trimming removed 0 bases at V and 3 bases at J, with 3 bases between. Germline V lookup: CDR1 SGHRS, CDR2 YFSETQ. CDR3 length: 13 residues.

The CDR3: CASSPLGTGKWKTQYF. In nucleotides, the CDR3 is TGTGCCAGTAGCCCGTTAGGGACAGGGAAGTGGAAGACCCAGTACTTC. The V gene is TRBV19, the J gene TRBJ2-5; TRBD1 matches 9 bases. The junction had 14 bases not matched to a gene; V was cut back by 6 bases and J by 6 bases. CDR1 is LNHDA, CDR2 SQIVND, per germline (reference sequence). This CDR3 comprises 16 residues.

The chain uses TRBV5-6 and TRBJ1-4, with D tentatively TRBD1 (6 bases). The CDR3 is 18 residues long. Between the trimmed V and J ends, which lost 4 bases and 4 bases, there was a span of 23 bases. The germline CDR1 and CDR2 sequences are SGHDT and YYEEEE. CDR3 residues: CASSPGGPGSPGNEKLFF. The CDR3 coding sequence is TGTGCCAGCAGCCCGGGGGGCCCAGGTAGCCCGGGTAATGAAAAACTGTTTTTT.

V gene TRBV10-2 combines with J gene TRBJ2-5; TRBD2 agrees at 10 bases. The DNA end is a closer match to TRBJ2-7, so the J assignment may be wrong. The CDR3 sequence is 15 residues long. CDR1 and CDR2 (germline): WSHSY, SAAADI. CDR3 bases: TGCGCCAGCAGTGTCCCGCTAGCGGGAGCCTACGAGCAGTACTTC. It yields the protein CASSVPLAGAYEQYF.

This clone showed up just once. V usage is TRBV19 and J usage is TRBJ1-2; no clear D. V lost 4 bases, J lost 1 base, and 7 bases lay in between. The CDR3 has 13 residues. Germline V gene lookup returns CDR1 LNHDA and CDR2 SQIVND (reference sequence). Here the CDR3 reads CASSRSINYGYTF. As DNA, the CDR3 is TGTGCCAGTAGTAGGTCTATTAACTATGGCTACACCTTC.

The chain recombines TRBV7-9 with TRBJ1-4; 7 bases align to TRBD1. The CDR3 is 16 residues long. V trimming: 2 bases; J trimming: 4 bases; junction bases outside the gene matches: 7. CDR1 is SEHNR and CDR2 is FQNEAQ in the germline V gene (reference sequence). Written as DNA, the CDR3 is TGTGCCAGCAGCTTAAGGATGGGACAGATTAATGAAAAACTGTTTTTT. Amino acids: CASSLRMGQINEKLFF.

The rearrangement joins TRBV7-9 to TRBJ1-1; 7 nucleotides align to TRBD1. V lost 6 bases, J lost 3 bases, and 4 bases stayed unmatched. Per the germline V gene, CDR1 is SEHNR and CDR2 is FQNEAQ (reference sequence). The CDR3 contains 13 residues. As DNA, the CDR3 is TGTGCCAGCAGAAATGGACAGGACACTGAAGCTTTCTTT. As protein: CASRNGQDTEAFF.

The sample holds a few counts of this clone. CDR3 loop: CASSLGPNIGTEAFF. In DNA, the CDR3 is TGTGCCAGCAGCTTAGGCCCCAACATCGGGACTGAAGCTTTCTTT. This chain joins TRBV11-1 and TRBJ1-1, with D hard to call. V was pared by 1 base and J by 5 bases, with 14 bases between. This CDR3 is built from 15 residues. Germline CDR1 and CDR2: SGHAT and FQDESV (reference sequence).

J is TRBJ1-3 and V is TRBV27; possible D gene TRBD1, 6 bases. The V gene's germline CDR1 is MNHEY and CDR2 SMNVEV (reference sequence). The CDR3 covers 15 residues. Deletions cut 6 bases from V and 2 bases from J, with 14 bases between. The CDR3 coding sequence is TGTGCCAGCAGCCCTGACAGGTCCACTGGAAACACCATATATTTT. Its translation: CASSPDRSTGNTIYF.

V and J are TRBV9 and TRBJ2-7, with TRBD2 identical over 10 bases. The germline V gene encodes CDR1 SGDLS and CDR2 YYNGEE. The ends lost 8 bases at V and 5 bases at J; junction bases unmatched: 19. This CDR3 is built from 17 residues. The CDR3 DNA reads TGTGCCAGACCCAGGGATAGCGGGAGGTCGGCGGTAGACGAGCAGTACGTC. Encoded protein: CARPRDSGRSAVDEQYV.